A selection of T cell receptor beta chains follows, all from one sample in a study of cytomegalovirus exposure and HLA in healthy donors. The assay was immunoSEQ multiplex PCR, and TCRdb's table has in-frame clones only and misses some. The sample holds about 78,000 clones, around 84% seen once. The material sequenced was PBMCs. Receptors were obtained from a woman between 45 and 60 years old in good health and CMV-seronegative. Both conserved end residues are part of each CDR3.

V	J	CDR3
TRBV18	TRBJ2-2	CASSPGLNTGELFF
TRBV6-5	TRBJ1-1	CASSYSGGGLRTEAFF
TRBV23-1	TRBJ2-4	CASSQSVTGTLDIQYF
TRBV4-2	TRBJ2-3	CASSGDGGADTQYF
TRBV29-1	TRBJ1-1	CSVDSRTGGTEAFF
TRBV25-1	TRBJ2-1	CASSLDREQFF
TRBV28	TRBJ1-2	CASSLRDRAKYNYGYTF
TRBV9	TRBJ2-1	CASSVGQGNNEQFF
TRBV4-1	TRBJ1-1	CASSLLGGTEAFF
TRBV7-8	TRBJ2-2	CASSLGLTNTGELFF
TRBV4-1	TRBJ2-7	CASSQVGGRASYEQYF
TRBV7-9	TRBJ1-1	CASSSVGLKATEAFF
TRBV18	TRBJ2-1	CASSPRQGASSYNEQFF
TRBV15	TRBJ2-2	CATSRDYGGHGELFF
TRBV27	TRBJ2-7	CASKKLGSYEQYF
TRBV4-1	TRBJ1-4	CASSQVRGENEKLFF
TRBV5-1	TRBJ2-1	CASTTGQLREQFF
TRBV6-5	TRBJ2-7	CASSYRDNYEQYF
TRBV19	TRBJ1-1	CASLRGAEAFF
TRBV2	TRBJ1-1	CASGGQPVGTEAFF
TRBV27	TRBJ2-5	CASSPRNQETQYF